Below, one T cell receptor beta chain is given with its context. The sample comes from a study of blood T cell repertoires in COVID-19. The protocol was immunoSEQ multiplex PCR, while the TCRdb copy is restricted to in-frame clones and leaves out a portion. The sample lists 250,000 or so clones; 88% were seen once. The V gene's germline CDR1 is MNHEY and CDR2 SVGAGI. The CDR3 has 15 amino acids. The V and J ends lost 5 bases and 4 bases, in that order; junction bases with no gene match: 4. This TCR derives from a woman aged 25 to 45 with acute or convalescent COVID-19. Sequenced: peripheral blood. The chain joins TRBV6-5 to TRBJ2-1; TRBD2 matches 11 bases. The CDR3 reads CASSRTSGSYNEQFF. The CDR3 coding sequence is TGTGCCAGCAGTCGGACTAGCGGGTCGTACAATGAGCAGTTCTTC.